Each of the 5 T cell receptor beta chains below was sequenced from the same sample in a study of molecular identifiers for immune sequencing clone quantification. TCRdb used MiXCR to reprocess the PCR reads, holding one entry per CDR3 protein. The data show approximately 550,000 distinct CDR3 sequences, around 23% seen once. Input material: naive CD8+ T cells from blood, with Jurkat cell RNA spiked in. Subset in this sample: FACS-sorted CD8+CD4-CCR7+CD45RA+ naive T cells. The origin of the receptors is a human donor in good health. Some libraries in this study had Jurkat cell RNA spiked in.

In its sample, this clonotype was seen once. This may stem from a read error, because a much larger clone lies one nucleotide away. The conserved phenylalanine or tryptophan normally closing the CDR3 is absent here, so this likely arose from a read error. V is TRBV20-1 and J is TRBJ1-5, with D maybe TRBD1 (5 bases). Germline-derived CDR1 and CDR2 are DFQATT and SNEGSKA (reference sequence). Trimming took 0 bases from V and 6 from J, leaving 9 bases between them. The CDR3 loop spans 13 amino acids. CDR3 loop: CSARDRVTQPQHS. The CDR3 region has the DNA TGCAGTGCTAGAGACAGGGTGACTCAGCCCCAGCATTCT.

Only a few counts were recorded for this clonotype. The rearrangement uses TRBV27 and TRBJ2-7; D is undetermined. This CDR3 has 14 residues. V was shortened by 7 bases and J by 2 bases, with 15 bases between the two germline ends. CDR1 is MNHEY and CDR2 is SMNVEV in the germline V gene (reference sequence). The CDR3 protein is CASTTSIGTYEQYF. Written as DNA, the CDR3 is TGTGCCAGCACTACCTCGATTGGGACCTACGAGCAGTACTTC.

The rearrangement links TRBV11-2 to TRBJ1-4; maybe TRBD1 (5 bases). CDR1 is SGHAT and CDR2 is FQNNGV in the germline V gene. CDR3 length equals 14 residues. Deletions cut 4 bases from V and 6 bases from J, with 12 bases between. CDR3 nucleotide sequence: TGTGCCAGCAGCTATACCCAGGGCGATGAAAAACTGTTTTTT. The encoded protein is CASSYTQGDEKLFF.

The V and J genes are TRBV9 and TRBJ1-1; 10 bases match TRBD1. This CDR3 has 14 amino acids. CDR1 SGDLS and CDR2 YYNGEE come from the germline V gene. The J segment lost 7 bases and the V segment lost 3 bases, leaving 6 bases of the junction unmatched. CDR3 nucleotide sequence: TGTGCCAGCAGCGCCGGGACAGGGGCGATTGAAGCTTTCTTT. Translation gives CASSAGTGAIEAFF.

This chain joins TRBV20-1 and TRBJ2-7; TRBD2 is a possible D gene (5 bases). Germline CDR1 DFQATT, CDR2 SNEGSKA (reference sequence). This CDR3 contains 16 residues. V was clipped by 1 base and J by 3 bases, with 19 bases between them. CDR3 nucleotides: TGCAGTGCTAGAGTAACTTCCGATAAACTAGTCTACGAGCAGTACTTC. This encodes CSARVTSDKLVYEQYF.